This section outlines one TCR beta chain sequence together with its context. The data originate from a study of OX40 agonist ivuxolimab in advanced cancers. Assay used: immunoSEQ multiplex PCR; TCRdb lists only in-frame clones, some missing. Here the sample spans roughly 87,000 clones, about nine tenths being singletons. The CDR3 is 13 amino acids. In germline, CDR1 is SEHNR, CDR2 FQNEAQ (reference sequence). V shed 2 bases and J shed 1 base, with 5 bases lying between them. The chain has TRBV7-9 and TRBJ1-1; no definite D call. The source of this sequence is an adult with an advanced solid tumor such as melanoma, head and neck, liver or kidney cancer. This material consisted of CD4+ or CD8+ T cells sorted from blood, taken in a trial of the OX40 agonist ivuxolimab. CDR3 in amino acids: CASSLSQNTEAFF. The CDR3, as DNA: TGTGCCAGCAGCTTATCCCAGAACACTGAAGCTTTCTTT.